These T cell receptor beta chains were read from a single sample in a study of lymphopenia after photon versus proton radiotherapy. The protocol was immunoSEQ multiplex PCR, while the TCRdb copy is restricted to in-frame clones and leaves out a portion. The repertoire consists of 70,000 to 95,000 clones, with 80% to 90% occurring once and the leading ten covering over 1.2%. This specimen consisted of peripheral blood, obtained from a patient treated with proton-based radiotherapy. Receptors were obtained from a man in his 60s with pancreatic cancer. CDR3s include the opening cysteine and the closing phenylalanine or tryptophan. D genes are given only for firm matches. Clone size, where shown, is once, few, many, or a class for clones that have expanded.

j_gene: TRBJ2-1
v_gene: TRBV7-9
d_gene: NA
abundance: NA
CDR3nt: TGTGCCAGCAGCTTTGCGAGCTCAAGCGATGAGCAGTTCTTC
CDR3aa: CASSFASSSDEQFF

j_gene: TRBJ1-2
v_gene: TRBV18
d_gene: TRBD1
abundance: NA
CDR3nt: TGTGCCAGCTCACCCGGGACAGTAGATGGCTACACCTTC
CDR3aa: CASSPGTVDGYTF

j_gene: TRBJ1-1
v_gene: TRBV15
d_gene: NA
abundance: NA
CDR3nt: TGTGCCACCAGCTCGACCCTGAACACTGAAGCTTTCTTT
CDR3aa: CATSSTLNTEAFF

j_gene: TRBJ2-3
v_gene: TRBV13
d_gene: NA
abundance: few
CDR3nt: TGTGCCAGCAGCCCGCGGTCTGGAGATACGCAGTATTTT
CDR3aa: CASSPRSGDTQYF

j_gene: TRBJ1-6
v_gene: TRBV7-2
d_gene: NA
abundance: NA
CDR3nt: TGTGCCAGCAGCCTACGGGGCTTTAATTCACCCCTCCACTTT
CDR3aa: CASSLRGFNSPLHF

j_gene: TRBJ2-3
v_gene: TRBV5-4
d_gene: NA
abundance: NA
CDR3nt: TGTGCCAGCAGCACCTCTGTCGGGGGCGGCAAGACGCAGTATTTT
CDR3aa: CASSTSVGGGKTQYF

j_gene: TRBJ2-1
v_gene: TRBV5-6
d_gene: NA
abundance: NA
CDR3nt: TGTGCCAGCAGCTTGCGGACTCTTGTCATGCTCAATGAGCAGTTCTTC
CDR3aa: CASSLRTLVMLNEQFF

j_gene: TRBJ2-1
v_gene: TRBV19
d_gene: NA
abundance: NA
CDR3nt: TGTGCCAGTAGTATCAAGCAAAAATCCTACAATGAGCAGTTCTTC
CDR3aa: CASSIKQKSYNEQFF

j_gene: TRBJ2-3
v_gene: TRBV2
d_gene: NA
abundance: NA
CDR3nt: TGTGCCAGCGGCGTCAGACCCACAGATACGCAGTATTTT
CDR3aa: CASGVRPTDTQYF

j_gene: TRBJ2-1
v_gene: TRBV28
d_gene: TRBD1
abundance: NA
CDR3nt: TGTGCCAGCAGTTTTCTCATCCTCACAGGGGACAATGAGCAGTTCTTC
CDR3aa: CASSFLILTGDNEQFF

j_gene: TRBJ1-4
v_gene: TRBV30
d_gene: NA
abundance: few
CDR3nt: TGTGCCTGGAACGGGATGAGAGATCCTAATGAAAAACTGTTTTTT
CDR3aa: CAWNGMRDPNEKLFF

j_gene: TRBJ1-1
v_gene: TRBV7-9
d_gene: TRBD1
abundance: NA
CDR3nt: TGTGCCAGCGCTGGACAGGGGGGAGCGGACACTGAAGCTTTCTTT
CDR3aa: CASAGQGGADTEAFF

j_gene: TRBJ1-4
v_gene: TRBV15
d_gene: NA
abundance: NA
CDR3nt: TGTGCCACCAGCAGGACAGGCACAACTAATGAAAAACTGTTTTTT
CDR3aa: CATSRTGTTNEKLFF

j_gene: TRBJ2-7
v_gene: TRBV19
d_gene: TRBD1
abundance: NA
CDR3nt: TGTGCCAGTACCCCAGGACAGGGGGACTACGAGCAGTACTTC
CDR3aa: CASTPGQGDYEQYF

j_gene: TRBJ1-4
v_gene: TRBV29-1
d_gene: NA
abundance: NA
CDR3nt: TGCAGCGCTCAACAGGGAAATGAAAAACTGTTTTTT
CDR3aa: CSAQQGNEKLFF

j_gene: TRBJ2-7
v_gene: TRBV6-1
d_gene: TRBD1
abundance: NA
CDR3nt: TGTGCCAGCAAGATGGACAGGGTTTTGCTCGAGCAGTACTTC
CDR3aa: CASKMDRVLLEQYF

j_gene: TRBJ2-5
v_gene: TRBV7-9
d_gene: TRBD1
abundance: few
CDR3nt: TGTGCCAGCAGGCCAGACAGGGGACGAGAGACCCAGTACTTC
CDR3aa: CASRPDRGRETQYF

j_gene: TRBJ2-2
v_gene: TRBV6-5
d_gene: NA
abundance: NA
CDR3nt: TGTGCCAGCAGCCCCAGGAGGGGATATACCGGGGAGCTGTTTTTT
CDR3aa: CASSPRRGYTGELFF

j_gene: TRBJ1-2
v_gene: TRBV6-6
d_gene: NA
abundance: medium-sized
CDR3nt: TGTGCCAGCAGAGGACAGACTACTAACTATGGCTACACCTTC
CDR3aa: CASRGQTTNYGYTF

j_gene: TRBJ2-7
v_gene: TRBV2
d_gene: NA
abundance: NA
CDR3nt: TGTGCCAGCAGGCGGGACGTAGGCTCCTACGAGCAGTACTTC
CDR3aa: CASRRDVGSYEQYF

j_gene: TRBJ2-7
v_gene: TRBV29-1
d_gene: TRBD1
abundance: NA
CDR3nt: TGCAGCGTCCAAGGGAGAGGACAGGGCACCTACGAGCAGTACTTC
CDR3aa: CSVQGRGQGTYEQYF

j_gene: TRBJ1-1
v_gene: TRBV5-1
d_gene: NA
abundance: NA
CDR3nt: TGCGCCAGCAGCTTCGGACAGACCACTGAAGCTTTCTTT
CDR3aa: CASSFGQTTEAFF

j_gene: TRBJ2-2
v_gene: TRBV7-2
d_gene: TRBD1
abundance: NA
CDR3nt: TGTGCCAGCAGCTCGCAGGGGGCCACCGGGGAGCTGTTTTTT
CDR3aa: CASSSQGATGELFF

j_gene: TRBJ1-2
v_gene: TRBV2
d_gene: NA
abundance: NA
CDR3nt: TGTGCCAGCAGTGATTCCGTTGCAGGGAACTATGGCTACACCTTC
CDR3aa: CASSDSVAGNYGYTF